This entry lists 9 T cell receptor beta chains sequenced from one sample in a study of blood T cells in healthy people across ages. A second PCR, run for roughly 7 to 12 cycles, used a sample-barcoded 5' primer plus a J-beta primer mix. In TCRdb, the 5' RACE reads were re-called with MiXCR into one record per CDR3 protein. The table includes 650,000 to 700,000 distinct CDR3 sequences, roughly half detected once. Specimen: blood. The origin of the receptors is a woman at least 80 years old in good health.

The genes are TRBV7-2 and TRBJ2-1; possible D gene TRBD2, 5 bases. Germline V gene lookup returns CDR1 SGHTA and CDR2 FQGNSA. Deletions cut 4 bases from V and 3 bases from J, with 10 bases between. The CDR3 sequence is 14 residues long. Here the CDR3 reads CASSSGVRYNEQFF. The CDR3 DNA reads TGTGCCAGCAGCTCCGGGGTACGCTACAATGAGCAGTTCTTC.

The chain joins TRBV4-2 to TRBJ2-1, with TRBD2 matching 9 bases. The V gene end was trimmed by 1 base and the J gene end by 8 bases; junction bases not matched to a gene: 12. The V gene's germline CDR1 is LGHNA and CDR2 YNFKEQ. The CDR3 totals 17 residues. CDR3 in amino acids: CASSQVGTSGGIDEQFF. The CDR3 DNA reads as TGTGCCAGCAGCCAAGTAGGCACAAGCGGGGGGATCGATGAGCAGTTCTTC.

The genes are TRBV3-1 and TRBJ2-3; 12 bases are a match to TRBD2. The CDR3 loop spans 16 amino acids. The V gene's germline CDR1 is LGHDT and CDR2 YNNKEL (reference sequence). With V trimmed by 4 bases and J by 2 bases, 4 bases remained unmatched. The CDR3 is CASSLLAGGNTDTQYF. The CDR3, as DNA: TGTGCCAGCAGCCTGCTAGCGGGGGGGAACACAGATACGCAGTATTTT.

V gene TRBV3-1 combines with J gene TRBJ2-2; 12 bases fit TRBD2. The CDR3 contains 15 residues. The junction had 4 bases not matched to a gene; V was cut back by 4 bases and J by 7 bases. The germline V gene has CDR1 LGHDT and CDR2 YNNKEL (reference sequence). Here the CDR3 DNA reads TGTGCCAGCAGCCGACTAGCGGGAGTGGTCGGGGAGCTGTTTTTT. The encoded protein is CASSRLAGVVGELFF.

In this sample, this clonotype turned up many times. Written as DNA, the CDR3 is TGCAGCGTTGAACACGGTGACGAGCAGTACTTC. This gives the protein CSVEHGDEQYF. The chain is built from TRBV29-1 and TRBJ2-7; D not resolved. This CDR3 spans 11 amino acids. V lost 2 bases and J 5 bases, leaving 7 bases between the germline ends. The germline gives CDR1 SQVTM, CDR2 ANQGSEA.

As for this clonotype: Compared with germline, one end of the junction differs, possibly owing to a read error. This chain's CDR3 is CVSSPPWVAKNIQYF. DNA of the CDR3: TGTGTCAGCTCACCACCTTGGGTTGCCAAAAACATTCAGTACTTC. This chain connects TRBV18 to TRBJ2-4; D gene unclear. The CDR3 is made up of 15 amino acids. The V gene's germline CDR1 is KGHSH and CDR2 LQKENI.

The chain carries TRBV12-3 or TRBV12-4 and TRBJ2-4, with 9 bases identical to TRBD2. The CDR3 is 14 amino acids. V was pared by 7 bases and J by 8 bases, with 9 bases of the junction left unmatched. CDR3 DNA sequence: TGTGCCAGCAACTTCGGGACTAGCATCGACATTCAGTACTTC. Amino acids: CASNFGTSIDIQYF.

This rearrangement joins TRBV28 to TRBJ2-1; D unresolved. Trimming removed 5 bases at V and 4 bases at J, with 9 bases between. Looked up from germline, CDR1 is MDHEN and CDR2 is SYDVKM. The length of the CDR3 is 13 residues. The CDR3 protein is CASSPRRYNEQFF. The CDR3 DNA reads as TGTGCCAGCAGTCCTCGACGATACAATGAGCAGTTCTTC.

Concerning this clonotype: Since a much larger clone is just one base distant, this may be a read error. This chain connects TRBV11-2 to TRBJ2-4, with D possibly being TRBD2 (5 bases). CDR1 is SGHAT, CDR2 FQNNGV, per germline. The CDR3 is 14 amino acids. CDR3 bases: TGTGCCAGCAGCGTAGATCGACGTCAGCCCGGGGAGTACTTC. Protein: CASSVDRRQPGEYF.